This TCR beta chain was found in a study of T cells in localized non-small cell lung cancer. Study results and limitations: Tumor showed lower T cell clonality than uninvolved adjacent lung, where it was highest. The study detected a median roughly 56 of the top 100 tumor clones in adjacent lung. Elevated circulating T cell density in blood was associated with longer overall survival.

This clone is medium-sized by share. The antigen remains undetermined. Taken at least 2 cm from the tumor margin, the adjacent lung showed no atypia. The method was immunoSEQ multiplex PCR; TCRdb's version includes in-frame clones alone and lacks a portion of them. The sample holds some 910 clones, under 30% seen once. The junction had 12 bases not matched to a gene; V was cut back by 7 bases and J by 0 bases. The germline gives CDR1 MNHGY, CDR2 SAAAGT. The CDR3 is made up of 18 amino acids. This specimen consisted of normal lung tissue next to the tumor, obtained before any cancer treatment. This chain uses TRBV6-8 with TRBJ2-3; 11 bases are shared with TRBD2. The receptor was isolated from a woman aged 40-70 years with stage III lung adenocarcinoma. In DNA, the CDR3 is TGTGCCAGCATCGAGACCCGGTTAGCGGGGGGGAGCACAGATACGCAGTATTTT. This sequence encodes CASIETRLAGGSTDTQYF.